This T cell receptor beta chain comes out of a study of T-cell reconstitution after alpha-beta-depleted transplantation in children. Study-level findings and limits: Hyperexpanded clones declined; after one year, newly produced T cells mostly supplied diversity. Expanded graft clones, several hundred of them, were reportedly the source of alpha-beta T cells about two months after transplant.

Unique molecular identifiers were used in preparing the TCRbeta library. In TCRdb, the PCR reads were re-called with MiXCR into one record per CDR3 protein. The sample has hundreds of thousands of distinct CDR3 sequences, 13% seen once. J was trimmed by 7 bases and V by 5 bases; bases with no gene match: 8. This CDR3 has 15 residues. The germline gives CDR1 SGHAT, CDR2 FQNNGV. Comments on this clonotype: What it recognizes is unknown.

This sequence was found in a male patient under 18 who had a stem cell transplant for acute myeloid leukemia, so the T cells may come from the graft donor. This specimen was PBMCs, mostly from graft donor cells, taken 360 days after TCRalphabeta/CD19-depleted stem cell transplant. The chain has TRBV11-2 and TRBJ2-2; TRBD2 matches 9 bases. For the CDR3, the DNA is TGTGCCAGCAGCCTTAGCGGGAGTACCGGCGGGGAGCTGTTTTTT. This encodes CASSLSGSTGGELFF.